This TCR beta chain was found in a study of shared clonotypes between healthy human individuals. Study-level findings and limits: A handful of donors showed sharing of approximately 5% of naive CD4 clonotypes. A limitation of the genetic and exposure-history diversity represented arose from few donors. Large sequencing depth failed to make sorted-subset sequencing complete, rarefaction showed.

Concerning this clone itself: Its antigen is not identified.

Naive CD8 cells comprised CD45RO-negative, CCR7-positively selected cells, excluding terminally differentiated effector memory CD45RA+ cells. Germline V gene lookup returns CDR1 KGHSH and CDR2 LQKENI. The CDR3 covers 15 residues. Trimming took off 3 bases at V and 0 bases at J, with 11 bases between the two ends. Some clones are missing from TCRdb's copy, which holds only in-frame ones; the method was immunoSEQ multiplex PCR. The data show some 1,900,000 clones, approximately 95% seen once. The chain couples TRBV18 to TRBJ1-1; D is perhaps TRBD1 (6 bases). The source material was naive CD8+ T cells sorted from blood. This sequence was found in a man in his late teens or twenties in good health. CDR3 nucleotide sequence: TGTGCCAGCTCACCGCCGAGGGGGGTGAACACTGAAGCTTTCTTT. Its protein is CASSPPRGVNTEAFF.